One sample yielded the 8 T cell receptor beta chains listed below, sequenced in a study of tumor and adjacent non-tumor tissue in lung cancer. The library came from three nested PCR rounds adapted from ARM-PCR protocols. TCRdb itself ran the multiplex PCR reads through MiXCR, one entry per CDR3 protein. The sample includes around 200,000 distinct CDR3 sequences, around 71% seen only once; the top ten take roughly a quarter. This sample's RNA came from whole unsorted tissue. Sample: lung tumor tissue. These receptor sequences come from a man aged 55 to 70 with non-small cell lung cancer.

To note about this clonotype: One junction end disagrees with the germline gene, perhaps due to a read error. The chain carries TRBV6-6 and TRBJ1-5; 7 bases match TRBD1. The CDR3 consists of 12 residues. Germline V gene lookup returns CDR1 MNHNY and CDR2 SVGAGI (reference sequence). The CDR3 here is CASNRGSQPKHF. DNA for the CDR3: TGTGCCAGCAACAGGGGAAGTCAGCCCAAGCATTTT.

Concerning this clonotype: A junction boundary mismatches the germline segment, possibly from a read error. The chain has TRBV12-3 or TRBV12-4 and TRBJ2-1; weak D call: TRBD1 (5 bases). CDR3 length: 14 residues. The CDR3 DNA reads TGTGTCAGCAGTTTTTCCCCCAGGGTCCATGAGCAGTTCTTC. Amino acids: CVSSFSPRVHEQFF.

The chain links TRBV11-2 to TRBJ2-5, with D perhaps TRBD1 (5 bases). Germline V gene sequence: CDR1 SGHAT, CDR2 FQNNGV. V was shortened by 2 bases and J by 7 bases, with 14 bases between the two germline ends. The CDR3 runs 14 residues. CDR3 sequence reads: CASSLRGRPGTQYF. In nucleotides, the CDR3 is TGTGCCAGCAGCTTAAGGGGCAGGCCAGGGACCCAGTACTTC.

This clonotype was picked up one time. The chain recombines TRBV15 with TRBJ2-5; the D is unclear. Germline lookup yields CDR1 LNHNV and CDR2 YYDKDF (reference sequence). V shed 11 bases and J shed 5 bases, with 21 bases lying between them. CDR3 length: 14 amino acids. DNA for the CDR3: TGTGCCTCCAACCCCAGCCTCGACCGGGAGACCCAGTACTTC. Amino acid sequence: CASNPSLDRETQYF.

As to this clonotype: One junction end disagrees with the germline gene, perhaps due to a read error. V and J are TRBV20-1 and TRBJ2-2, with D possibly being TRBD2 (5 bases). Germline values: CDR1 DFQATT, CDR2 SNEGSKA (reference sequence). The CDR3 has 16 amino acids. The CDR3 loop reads CSTRVIRPGSTVELFF. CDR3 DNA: TGCAGTACTAGAGTAATCCGCCCGGGGAGTACGGTGGAGCTGTTTTTT.

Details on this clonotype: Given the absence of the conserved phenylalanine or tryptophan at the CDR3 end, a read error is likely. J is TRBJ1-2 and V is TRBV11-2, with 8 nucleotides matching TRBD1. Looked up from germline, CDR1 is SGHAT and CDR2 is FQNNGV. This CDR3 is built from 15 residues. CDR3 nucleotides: TGTTCCAGCAGCATAAGGACAGGGCCTAACTATGGCTACACCTCC. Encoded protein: CSSSIRTGPNYGYTS.

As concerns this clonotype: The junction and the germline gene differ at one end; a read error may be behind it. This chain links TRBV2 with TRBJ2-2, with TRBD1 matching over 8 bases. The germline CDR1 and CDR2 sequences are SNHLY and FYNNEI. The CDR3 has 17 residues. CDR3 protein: CASTPSTGQANTGELCF. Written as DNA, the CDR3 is TGTGCAAGCACCCCCTCCACGGGACAGGCCAACACCGGGGAGCTGTGTTTT. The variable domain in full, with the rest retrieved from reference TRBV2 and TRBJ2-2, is EPEVTQTPSHQVTQMGQEVILRCVPISNHLYFYWYRQILGQKVEFLVSFYNNEISEKSEIFDDQFSVERPDGSNFTLKIRSTKLEDSAMYFCASTPSTGQANTGELCFGEGSRLTVL.

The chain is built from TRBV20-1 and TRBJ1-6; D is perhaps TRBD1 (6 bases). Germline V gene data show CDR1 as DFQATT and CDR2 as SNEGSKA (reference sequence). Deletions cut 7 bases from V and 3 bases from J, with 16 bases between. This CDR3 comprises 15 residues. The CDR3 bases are TGCAGTGTACCAGACAGGAAAGGCTATAATTCACCCCTCCACTTT. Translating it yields CSVPDRKGYNSPLHF.